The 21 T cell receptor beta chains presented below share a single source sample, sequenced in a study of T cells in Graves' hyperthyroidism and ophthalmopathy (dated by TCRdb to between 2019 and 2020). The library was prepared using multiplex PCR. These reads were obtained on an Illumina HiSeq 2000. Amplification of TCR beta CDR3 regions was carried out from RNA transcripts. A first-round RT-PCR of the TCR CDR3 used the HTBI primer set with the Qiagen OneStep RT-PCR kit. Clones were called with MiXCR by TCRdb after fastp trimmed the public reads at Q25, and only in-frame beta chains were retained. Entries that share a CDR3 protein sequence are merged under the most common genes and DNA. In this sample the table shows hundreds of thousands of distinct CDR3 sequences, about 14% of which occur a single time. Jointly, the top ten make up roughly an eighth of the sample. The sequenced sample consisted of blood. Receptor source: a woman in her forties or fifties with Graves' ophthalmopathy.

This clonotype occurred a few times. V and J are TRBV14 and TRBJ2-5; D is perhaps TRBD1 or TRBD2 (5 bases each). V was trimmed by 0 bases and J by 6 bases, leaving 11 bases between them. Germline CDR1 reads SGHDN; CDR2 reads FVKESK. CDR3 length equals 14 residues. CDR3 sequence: CASSQEPGTKTQYF. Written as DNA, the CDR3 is TGTGCCAGCAGCCAAGAACCAGGGACCAAGACCCAGTACTTC.

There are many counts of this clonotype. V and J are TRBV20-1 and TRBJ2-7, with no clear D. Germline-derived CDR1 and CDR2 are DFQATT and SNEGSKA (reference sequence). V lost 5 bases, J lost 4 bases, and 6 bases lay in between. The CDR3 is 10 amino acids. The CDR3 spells CSAATYEQYF. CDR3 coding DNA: TGCAGTGCTGCCACGTACGAGCAGTACTTC.

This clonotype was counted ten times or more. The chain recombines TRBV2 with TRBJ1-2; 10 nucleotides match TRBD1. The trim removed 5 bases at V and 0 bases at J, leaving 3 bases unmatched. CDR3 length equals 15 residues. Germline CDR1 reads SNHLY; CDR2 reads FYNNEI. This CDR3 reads CASSLDRGPNYGYTF. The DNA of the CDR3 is TGTGCCAGCAGTTTAGACAGGGGGCCTAACTATGGCTACACCTTC.

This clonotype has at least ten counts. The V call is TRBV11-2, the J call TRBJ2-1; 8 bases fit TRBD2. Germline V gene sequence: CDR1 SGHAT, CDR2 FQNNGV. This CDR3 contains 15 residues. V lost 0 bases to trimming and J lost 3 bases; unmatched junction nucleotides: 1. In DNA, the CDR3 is TGTGCCAGCAGCTTAGAACTAGCGGACTACAATGAGCAGTTCTTC. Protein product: CASSLELADYNEQFF.

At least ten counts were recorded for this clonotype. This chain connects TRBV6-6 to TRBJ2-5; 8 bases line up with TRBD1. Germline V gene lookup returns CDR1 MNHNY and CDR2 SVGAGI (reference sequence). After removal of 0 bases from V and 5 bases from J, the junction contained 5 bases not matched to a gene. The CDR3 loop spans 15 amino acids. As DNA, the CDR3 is TGTGCCAGCAGTTACTCGAGGAACAGGGGGGAGACCCAGTACTTC. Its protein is CASSYSRNRGETQYF.

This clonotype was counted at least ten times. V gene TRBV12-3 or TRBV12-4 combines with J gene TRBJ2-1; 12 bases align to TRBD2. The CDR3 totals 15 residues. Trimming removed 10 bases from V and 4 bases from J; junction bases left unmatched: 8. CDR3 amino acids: CAIPTSGSFYNEQFF. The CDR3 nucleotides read TGTGCCATCCCGACTAGCGGGAGTTTTTACAATGAGCAGTTCTTC.

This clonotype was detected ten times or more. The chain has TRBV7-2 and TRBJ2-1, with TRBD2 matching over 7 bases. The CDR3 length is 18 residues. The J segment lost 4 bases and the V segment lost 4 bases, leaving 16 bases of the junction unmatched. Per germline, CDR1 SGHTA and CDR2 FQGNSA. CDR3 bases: TGTGCCAGCAGCTCGCACCGCGCAGGGTTGGGAGGGTACAATGAGCAGTTCTTC. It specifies CASSSHRAGLGGYNEQFF. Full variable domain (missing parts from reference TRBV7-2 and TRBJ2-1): GAGVSQSPSNKVTEKGKDVELRCDPISGHTALYWYRQSLGQGLEFLIYFQGNSAPDKSGLPSDRFSAERTGGSVSTLTIQRTQQEDSAVYLCASSSHRAGLGGYNEQFFGPGTRLTVL.

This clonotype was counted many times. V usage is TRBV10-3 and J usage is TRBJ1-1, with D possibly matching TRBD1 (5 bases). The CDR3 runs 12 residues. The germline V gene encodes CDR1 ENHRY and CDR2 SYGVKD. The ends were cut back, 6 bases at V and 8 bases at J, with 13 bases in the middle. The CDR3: CAISPGGREAFF. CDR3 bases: TGTGCCATCAGCCCGGGGGGTCGCGAAGCTTTCTTT.

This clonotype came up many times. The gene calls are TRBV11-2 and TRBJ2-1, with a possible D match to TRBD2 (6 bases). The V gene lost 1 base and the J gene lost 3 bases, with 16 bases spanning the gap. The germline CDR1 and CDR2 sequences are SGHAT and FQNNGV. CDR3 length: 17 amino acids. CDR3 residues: CASSLGSGLALYNEQFF. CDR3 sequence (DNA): TGTGCCAGCAGCTTAGGATCCGGGCTAGCGCTCTACAATGAGCAGTTCTTC. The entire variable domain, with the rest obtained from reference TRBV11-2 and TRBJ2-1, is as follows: EAGVAQSPRYKIIEKRQSVAFWCNPISGHATLYWYQQILGQGPKLLIQFQNNGVVDDSQLPKDRFSAERLKGVDSTLKIQPAKLEDSAVYLCASSLGSGLALYNEQFFGPGTRLTVL.

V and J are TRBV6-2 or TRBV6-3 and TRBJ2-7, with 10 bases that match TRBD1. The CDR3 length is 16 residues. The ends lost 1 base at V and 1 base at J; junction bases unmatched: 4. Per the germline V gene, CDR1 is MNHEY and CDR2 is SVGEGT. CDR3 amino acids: CASSYLRDRGSYEQYF. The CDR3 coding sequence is TGTGCCAGCAGTTACTTGCGGGACAGGGGTTCCTACGAGCAGTACTTC.

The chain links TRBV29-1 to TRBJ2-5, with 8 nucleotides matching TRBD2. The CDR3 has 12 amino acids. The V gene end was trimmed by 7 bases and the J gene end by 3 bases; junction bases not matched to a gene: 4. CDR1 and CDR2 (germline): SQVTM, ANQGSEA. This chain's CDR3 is CSARLAKETQYF. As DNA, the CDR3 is TGCAGCGCCAGACTAGCGAAAGAGACCCAGTACTTC.

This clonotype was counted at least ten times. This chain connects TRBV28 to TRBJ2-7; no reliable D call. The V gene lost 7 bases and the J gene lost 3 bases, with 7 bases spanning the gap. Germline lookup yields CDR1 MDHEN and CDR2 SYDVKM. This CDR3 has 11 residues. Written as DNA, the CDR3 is TGTGCCAGCACCAGCCTCTACGAGCAGTACTTC. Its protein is CASTSLYEQYF.

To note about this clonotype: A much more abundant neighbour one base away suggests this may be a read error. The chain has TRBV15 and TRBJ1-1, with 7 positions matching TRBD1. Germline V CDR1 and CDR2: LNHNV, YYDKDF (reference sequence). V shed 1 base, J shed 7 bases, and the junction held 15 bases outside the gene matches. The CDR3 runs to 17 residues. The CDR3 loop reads CATSRGGLSDRAREAFF. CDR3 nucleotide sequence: TGTGCCACCAGCAGAGGAGGGCTATCAGACAGGGCGCGTGAAGCTTTCTTT.

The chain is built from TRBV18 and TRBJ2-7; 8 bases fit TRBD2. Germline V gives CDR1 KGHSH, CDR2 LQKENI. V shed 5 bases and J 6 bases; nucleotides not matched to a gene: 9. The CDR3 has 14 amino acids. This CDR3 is CASSSSGLGREQYF. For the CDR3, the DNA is TGTGCCAGCTCATCATCGGGACTAGGCCGCGAGCAGTACTTC.

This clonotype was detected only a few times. CDR3 sequence reads: CASSTTGGQGFSGANVLTF. Written as DNA, the CDR3 is TGTGCCAGCAGCACGACAGGGGGACAGGGTTTCTCTGGGGCCAACGTCCTGACTTTC. The chain has TRBV7-9 and TRBJ2-6, with 9 bases matching TRBD1. The CDR3 spans 19 residues. J lost 0 bases, V lost 5 bases, and 11 bases had no gene match. Germline V CDR1 and CDR2: SEHNR, FQNEAQ (reference sequence). Variable domain in full (rest from reference TRBV7-9 and TRBJ2-6): DTGVSQNPRHKITKRGQNVTFRCDPISEHNRLYWYRQTLGQGPEFLTYFQNEAQLEKSRLLSDRFSAERPKGSFSTLEIQRTEQGDSAMYLCASSTTGGQGFSGANVLTFGAGSRLTVL.

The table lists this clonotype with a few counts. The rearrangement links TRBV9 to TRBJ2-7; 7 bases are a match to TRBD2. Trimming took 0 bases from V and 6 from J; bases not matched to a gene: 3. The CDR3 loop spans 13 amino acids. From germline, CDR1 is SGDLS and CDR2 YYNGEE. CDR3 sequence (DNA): TGTGCCAGCAGCGTAGGGCTAGCGGCCGAGCAGTACTTC. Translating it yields CASSVGLAAEQYF.

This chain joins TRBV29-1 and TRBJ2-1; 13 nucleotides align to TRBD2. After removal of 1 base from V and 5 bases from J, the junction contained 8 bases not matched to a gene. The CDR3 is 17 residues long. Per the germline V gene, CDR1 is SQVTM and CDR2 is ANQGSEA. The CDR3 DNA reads TGCAGCGTTGAAGGGGACCGGACTAGCGGGGGTAACAATGAGCAGTTCTTC. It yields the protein CSVEGDRTSGGNNEQFF.

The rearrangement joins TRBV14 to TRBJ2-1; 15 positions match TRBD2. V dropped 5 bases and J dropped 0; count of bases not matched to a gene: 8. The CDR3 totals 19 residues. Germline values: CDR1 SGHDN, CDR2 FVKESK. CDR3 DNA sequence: TGTGCCAGCAGCTCGTGGACTAGCGGGAGGGCTAGCTCCTACAATGAGCAGTTCTTC. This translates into CASSSWTSGRASSYNEQFF.

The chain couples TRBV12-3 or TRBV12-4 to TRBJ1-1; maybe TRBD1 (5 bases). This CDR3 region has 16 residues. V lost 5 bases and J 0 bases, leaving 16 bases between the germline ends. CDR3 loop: CASSLGGWTLNTEAFF. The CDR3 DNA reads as TGTGCCAGCAGTCTGGGGGGGTGGACCCTGAACACTGAAGCTTTCTTT.

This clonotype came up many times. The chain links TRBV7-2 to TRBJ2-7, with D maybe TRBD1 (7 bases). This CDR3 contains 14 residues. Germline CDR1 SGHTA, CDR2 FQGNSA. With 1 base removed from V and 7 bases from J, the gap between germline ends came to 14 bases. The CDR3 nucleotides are TGTGCCAGCAGCTTAGGCGGGACAGCGCAGGAGCAGTACTTC. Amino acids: CASSLGGTAQEQYF.

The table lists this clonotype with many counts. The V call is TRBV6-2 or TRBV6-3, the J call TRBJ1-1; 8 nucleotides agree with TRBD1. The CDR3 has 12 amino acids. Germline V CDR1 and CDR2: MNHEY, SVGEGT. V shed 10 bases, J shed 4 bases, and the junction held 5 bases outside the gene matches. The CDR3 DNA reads TGTGCCATTCAGACAGGGGCCACTGAAGCTTTCTTT. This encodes CAIQTGATEAFF.